This T cell receptor (beta chain) came from a study of blood T cell repertoires in COVID-19. Study information: COVID-19 samples collected from the United States, Italy and Spain covered acute and convalescent phases. PBMCs, B-cell-depleted T cells, or T cells provided the cDNA or gDNA that made up the material.

Trimming cost V 2 bases and J 0 bases; bases outside gene matches: 10. Germline-derived CDR1 and CDR2 are SNHLY and FYNNEI. The CDR3 length is 19 residues. Source study methods: Amplification of reference gene primers was used by the study to estimate nucleated cell counts. Produced via immunoSEQ multiplex PCR; TCRdb's table is partial and in-frame only. V and J calls and clone size are those listed in that table; D and trimming were worked out from the DNA. The sample consists of about 160,000 clones, approximately 82% of them appearing once. V usage is TRBV2 and J usage is TRBJ2-6, with 7 nucleotides matching TRBD1. Sequenced material: peripheral blood. The source is a woman aged 80 or over with acute or convalescent COVID-19. The CDR3 bases are TGTGCCAGCAGTGAATTAGGAGGACAGGTGATCTCTGGGGCCAACGTCCTGACTTTC. Translated: CASSELGGQVISGANVLTF.